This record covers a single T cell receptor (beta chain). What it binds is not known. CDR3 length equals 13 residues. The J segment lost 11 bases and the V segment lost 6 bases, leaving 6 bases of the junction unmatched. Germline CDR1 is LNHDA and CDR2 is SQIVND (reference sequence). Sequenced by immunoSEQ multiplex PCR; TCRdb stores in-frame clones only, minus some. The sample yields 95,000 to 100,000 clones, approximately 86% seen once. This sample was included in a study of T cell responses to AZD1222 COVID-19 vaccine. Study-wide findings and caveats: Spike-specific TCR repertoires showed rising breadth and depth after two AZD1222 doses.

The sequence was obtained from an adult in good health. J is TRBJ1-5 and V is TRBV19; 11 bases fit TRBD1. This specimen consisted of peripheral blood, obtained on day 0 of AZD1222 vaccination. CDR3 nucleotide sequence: TGTGCCAGTAGCCGGACAGGGGGCGCGTCCCAGCATTTT. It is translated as CASSRTGGASQHF.